One sample yielded the 9 T cell receptor beta chains listed below, sequenced in a study of T-cell memory formation after mild COVID-19. TCRdb reprocessed the 5' RACE reads with MiXCR, giving one entry per CDR3 protein. The sample includes 550,000 to 650,000 distinct CDR3 sequences, around 15% of them seen just once. Material: PBMCs or a T cell subset sorted from them (not recorded which). These receptors all come from an adult woman who had mild COVID-19 (a few samples of this study predate the infection). Cell type and time point are not known.

The V call is TRBV7-9, the J call TRBJ2-7; no firm D call. This CDR3 has 15 amino acids. Germline CDR1 is SEHNR and CDR2 is FQNEAQ (reference sequence). V was shortened by 0 bases and J by 2 bases, with 11 bases between the two germline ends. The CDR3 region is CASSLASVAPYEQYF. The CDR3 region has the DNA TGTGCCAGCAGCTTAGCTTCAGTGGCACCCTACGAGCAGTACTTC.

The chain carries TRBV6-5 and TRBJ2-3, with 10 bases that match TRBD2. Germline CDR1 MNHEY, CDR2 SVGAGI. This CDR3 has 15 residues. Trimming took 4 bases from V and 3 from J; bases not matched to a gene: 4. As DNA, the CDR3 is TGTGCCAGCAGTTCTAGCGGGAGAAGGACAGATACGCAGTATTTT. Translation: CASSSSGRRTDTQYF.

Many counts were recorded for this clonotype. This sequence joins TRBV12-3 or TRBV12-4 and TRBJ1-1; TRBD1 matches 7 bases. The V segment lost 3 bases and the J segment 6 bases; nucleotides outside the gene matches: 10. This CDR3 region has 15 residues. The CDR3 spells CASSFGGTALSEAFF. Here the CDR3 DNA reads TGTGCCAGCAGTTTTGGTGGGACAGCTCTATCTGAAGCTTTCTTT.

This clonotype was counted between two and nine times. V gene TRBV14 combines with J gene TRBJ2-2; no reliable D call. The CDR3 extends over 14 amino acids. Between the trimmed V and J ends, which lost 2 bases and 6 bases, there was a span of 10 bases. The germline V gene encodes CDR1 SGHDN and CDR2 FVKESK. The CDR3 spells CASSQRSRSGELFF. The CDR3, as DNA: TGTGCCAGCAGCCAACGGTCCCGATCCGGGGAGCTGTTTTTT.

This clonotype was detected a few times. V and J are TRBV28 and TRBJ2-1; D not certain. Trimming took off 5 bases at V and 1 base at J, with 15 bases between the two ends. This CDR3 region has 16 residues. In germline, CDR1 is MDHEN, CDR2 SYDVKM. The CDR3 DNA reads as TGTGCCAGCAGTCCGAGGACCGACCTTTCCTACAATGAGCAGTTCTTC. Protein: CASSPRTDLSYNEQFF.

This chain links TRBV5-1 with TRBJ2-3; 8 bases line up with TRBD2. There are 13 residues in the CDR3. Germline V gene lookup returns CDR1 SGHRS and CDR2 YFSETQ. Trimming removed 4 bases from V and 10 bases from J; junction bases left unmatched: 8. The CDR3 sequence: CASSASTSGPQYF. DNA for the CDR3: TGCGCCAGCAGCGCTTCTACTAGCGGACCGCAGTATTTT.

This clonotype was found a few times. The genes are TRBV7-9 and TRBJ2-5; 8 nucleotides agree with TRBD1. There are 15 residues in the CDR3. J lost 5 bases, V lost 1 base, and 6 bases had no gene match. Germline values: CDR1 SEHNR, CDR2 FQNEAQ (reference sequence). The CDR3 region is CASSLVMTGVETQYF. For the CDR3, the DNA is TGTGCCAGCAGCTTAGTAATGACAGGGGTGGAGACCCAGTACTTC.

This clonotype was counted only a few times. The gene calls are TRBV27 and TRBJ2-3; possible D gene TRBD2, 7 bases. Germline CDR1 is MNHEY and CDR2 is SMNVEV (reference sequence). CDR3 length: 18 amino acids. The V gene lost 2 bases and the J gene lost 0 bases, with 18 bases spanning the gap. The CDR3 nucleotides are TGTGCCAGCAGTTTAAAGGCCAACAGGGAGGGTAGCACAGATACGCAGTATTTT. It translates to CASSLKANREGSTDTQYF.

Only a few counts were recorded for this clonotype. J is TRBJ1-1 and V is TRBV18; D is possibly TRBD1 (5 bases). The germline gives CDR1 KGHSH, CDR2 LQKENI. The CDR3 runs 13 residues. The V gene lost 0 bases and the J gene lost 6 bases, with 8 bases spanning the gap. The CDR3, as DNA: TGTGCCAGCTCACCACCGGGGGTGTCTGAAGCTTTCTTT. Translation: CASSPPGVSEAFF.